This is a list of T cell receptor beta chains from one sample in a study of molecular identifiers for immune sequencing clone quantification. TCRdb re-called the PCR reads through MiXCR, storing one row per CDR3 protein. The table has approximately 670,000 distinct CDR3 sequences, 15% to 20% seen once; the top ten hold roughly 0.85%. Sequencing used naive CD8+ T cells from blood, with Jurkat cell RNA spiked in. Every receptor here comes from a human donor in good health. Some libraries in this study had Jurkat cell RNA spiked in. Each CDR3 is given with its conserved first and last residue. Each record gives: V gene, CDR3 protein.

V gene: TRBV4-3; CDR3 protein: CASSQRTGTPYQPQHF
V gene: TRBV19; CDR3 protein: CASSIMTGHNEKLSF
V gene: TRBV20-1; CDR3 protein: CSARSPGSDTQFF
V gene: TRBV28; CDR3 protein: CASSLGGNTDTQYF
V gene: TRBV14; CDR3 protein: CASSQWTEIYGYTF
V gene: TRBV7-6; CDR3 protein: CASSPTGETAYEQYF
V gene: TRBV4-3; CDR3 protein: CASSQVSSGNEQFF
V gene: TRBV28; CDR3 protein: CASSQGQGGETQYF
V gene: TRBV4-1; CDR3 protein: CASSPRTFETESYGYTF
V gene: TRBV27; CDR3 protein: CASSLSVNAEAFF
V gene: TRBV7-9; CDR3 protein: CASSPEREGHSYNEQFF
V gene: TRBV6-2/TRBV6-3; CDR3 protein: CASRPGQSNYGYTF
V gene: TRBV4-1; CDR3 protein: CASSQDRGNSYEQYF
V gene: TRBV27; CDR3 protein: CASSWTGTGVQPQHF
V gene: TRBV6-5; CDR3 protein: CASRATGFNTEAFF
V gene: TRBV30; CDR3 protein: CAWSRLTSTDTQYF
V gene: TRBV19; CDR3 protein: CASSIVTGEPSGNTIYF
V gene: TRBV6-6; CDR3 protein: CASSYFSGQGETQYF
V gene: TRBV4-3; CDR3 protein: CASSNGRGLYEQFF
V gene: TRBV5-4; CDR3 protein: CASSFSGSSTDTQYF
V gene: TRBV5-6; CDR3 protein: CASGLDGDYEQYF
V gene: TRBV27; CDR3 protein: CASSLDSALYEQYF
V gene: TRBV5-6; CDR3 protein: CASSLRLRHSYGYTF
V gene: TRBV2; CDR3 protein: CASRALAGVTDTQYF
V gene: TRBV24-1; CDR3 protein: CATSPLGAAENEQFF
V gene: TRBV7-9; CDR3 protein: CASSLAEPYEQYF